The sequence of this T cell receptor (beta chain) was determined in a study of cytomegalovirus exposure and HLA in healthy donors. Study results and limitations: Usually a TCR sequence was rare, but some public TCRs were found in many donors. Reported results showed that the classifier diagnosed cytomegalovirus status with high specificity and sensitivity. Altogether, 150 to 200 TCR beta chains were recorded as cytomegalovirus-associated.

TCRdb keeps only in-frame clones here, not all; method: immunoSEQ multiplex PCR. The table shows roughly 73,000 clones, with roughly 95% occurring only once. A note on this clone: The target antigen is unknown.

Among the roughly 120 subjects of the validation cohort, separate from the approximately 700-subject first cohort, were the donors. Sequences were obtained from PBMCs. This receptor was identified in a man younger than 35 in good health and CMV-seronegative.

The CDR3 DNA is TGTGCCAGCAGTCACACTAGCGGGGGGGCGGCTGAGCAGTTCTTC. Translating it yields CASSHTSGGAAEQFF. V is TRBV7-3 and J is TRBJ2-1, with TRBD2 matching over 13 bases. The CDR3 spans 15 residues. The germline CDR1 and CDR2 sequences are SGHTA and FQGTGA. V trimming: 6 bases; J trimming: 9 bases; junction bases outside the gene matches: 8.